Listed below are T cell receptor beta chains from one sample, sequenced in a study of T cell responses to AZD1222 COVID-19 vaccine. Measured with immunoSEQ multiplex PCR; TCRdb has only the in-frame clones, and not every one. The sample records approximately 180,000 clones, about 86% being singletons. This sample comprised peripheral blood, obtained on day 0 of AZD1222 vaccination. Source of these receptors: an adult in good health. The conserved cysteine and the conserved F or W are not part of the CDR3 here. Fields, in order: V gene, clone size, J gene, CDR3 protein. Size values are once, few and many counts, or a class for expanded clones, and some rows have none.

TRBV6-4	-	TRBJ1-2	ASSDSGAYGYT
TRBV4-1	-	TRBJ2-7	ASSQIAGQGYEQY
TRBV6-5	-	TRBJ1-5	ASGQYNQPQH
TRBV4-1	few	TRBJ1-1	ASSQVSTRGAEAF
TRBV30	-	TRBJ2-7	AWRVQGGEQY
TRBV4-3	-	TRBJ1-5	ASSQACRGVDQPQH
TRBV19	-	TRBJ1-2	ASSTNRDSSYGYT
TRBV7-2	-	TRBJ1-1	ASSLRTGVNTEAF
TRBV29-1	once	TRBJ2-7	SVAGTRYEQY
TRBV18	once	TRBJ2-5	ASSPPLGQGDETQY
TRBV12-5	-	TRBJ1-5	ASGLPRAGVNQPQH
TRBV6-5	-	TRBJ1-6	ASSQGRGRNSPLH
TRBV12-5	-	TRBJ1-4	ASGYQTGKNEKLF
TRBV3-1/TRBV3-2	-	TRBJ1-6	ASSQRDGRNSPLH
TRBV30	once	TRBJ2-6	AWRAGTGVSGANVLT
TRBV7-9	-	TRBJ1-1	ASSNPDGMNTEAF
TRBV3-1/TRBV3-2	-	TRBJ2-5	ASSQDPVSQETQY
TRBV4-3	-	TRBJ2-7	ASSQDRGRYEQY
TRBV7-2	-	TRBJ1-1	ASSHYLWGRDTGATEAF
TRBV7-2	-	TRBJ2-7	ASSHPRYEQY
TRBV2	-	TRBJ1-2	ASRDRGNYGYT
TRBV5-6	-	TRBJ2-7	ASSLLTGTIMEQY
TRBV7-6	once	TRBJ2-7	ASSLVRGDGTYEQY
TRBV5-4	-	TRBJ2-7	ASSLEIGRDEQY
TRBV7-9	-	TRBJ2-2	ASSLSPVGTGELF
TRBV3-1/TRBV3-2	-	TRBJ2-1	ASSPLPGLARGIDEQF
TRBV5-1	-	TRBJ2-7	ASSLAGGHSYEQY
TRBV5-1	-	TRBJ2-5	ASSRTGGQETQY
TRBV12-3/TRBV12-4	-	TRBJ1-2	ASSSPGGGYT
TRBV5-8	-	TRBJ2-7	ASSRRQGAGEQY
TRBV5-5	-	TRBJ2-5	ASSLLTETQY
TRBV6-1	-	TRBJ1-3	ASSEALLGQGAGNTIY
TRBV9	-	TRBJ2-4	ASSPGGGKNIQY
TRBV4-1	-	TRBJ2-1	ASSQVTVGNEQF
TRBV2	-	TRBJ1-2	ASKRGARYGYT
TRBV6-5	-	TRBJ2-2	ASSGRPGELF
TRBV27	-	TRBJ1-3	ASSLFRGRGGNTIY